These 6 T cell receptor beta chains share one sample of origin, sequenced in a study of long-term antiretroviral therapy in people with HIV. The assay, immunoSEQ v3.0, was run at survey level. Produced via immunoSEQ multiplex PCR; TCRdb's table is partial and in-frame only. Of tens of thousands of clones in the sample, 90% to 95% were seen once. The sequencing here drew on unsorted PBMCs, taken 7.6 years after starting antiretroviral therapy. The source of these receptors is a woman in her forties with HIV.

J is TRBJ2-3 and V is TRBV7-9; 8 bases line up with TRBD1. With 5 bases clipped from V and 0 bases from J, the junction kept 7 bases outside the gene matches. The CDR3 runs to 16 residues. Germline V gene lookup returns CDR1 SEHNR and CDR2 FQNEAQ (reference sequence). CDR3 DNA: TGTGCCAGCAGCCCCGGTGACAGGGGTAGCACAGATACGCAGTATTTT. Translating it yields CASSPGDRGSTDTQYF.

The chain joins TRBV5-1 to TRBJ1-1; D is ambiguous. Germline V gene lookup returns CDR1 SGHRS and CDR2 YFSETQ. This CDR3 contains 11 residues. V lost 5 bases, J lost 4 bases, and 6 bases lay in between. The CDR3 nucleotides read TGCGCCAGCAGAATAGGCACTGAAGCTTTCTTT. Residues: CASRIGTEAFF.

The chain is built from TRBV10-3 and TRBJ2-3; the match to TRBD1 covers 8 bases. In germline, CDR1 is ENHRY, CDR2 SYGVKD. The CDR3 is made up of 15 amino acids. V lost 2 bases, J lost 4 bases, and 5 bases stayed unmatched. CDR3 in DNA: TGTGCCATCAGTGAGGGGCCAGGGGGCCCAGATACGCAGTATTTT. Amino acids: CAISEGPGGPDTQYF.

This chain joins TRBV10-3 and TRBJ1-1, with D uncertain. V lost 2 bases and J lost 10, with 11 bases in between. There are 12 residues in the CDR3. CDR1 and CDR2 (germline): ENHRY, SYGVKD. The CDR3 loop reads CAISEGPVGAFF. The CDR3, as DNA: TGTGCCATCAGTGAGGGACCCGTGGGAGCTTTCTTT.

This chain joins TRBV29-1 and TRBJ2-7; D uncertain. Germline loops: CDR1 SQVTM, CDR2 ANQGSEA. The length of the CDR3 is 11 residues. The germline V and J ends were trimmed by 7 bases and 5 bases, with 12 bases remaining between them. The CDR3 sequence: CSAETSHEQYF. CDR3 sequence (DNA): TGCAGCGCGGAAACATCACACGAGCAGTACTTC.

The chain joins TRBV6-1 to TRBJ2-1; 8 bases map to TRBD2. V lost 7 bases, J lost 8 bases, and 7 bases stayed unmatched. Germline CDR1 reads MNHNS; CDR2 reads SASEGT. The CDR3 runs 13 residues. CDR3 DNA: TGTGCCAGCACTGTCAGCGGGGGCTATGAGCAGTTCTTC. Its translation: CASTVSGGYEQFF.